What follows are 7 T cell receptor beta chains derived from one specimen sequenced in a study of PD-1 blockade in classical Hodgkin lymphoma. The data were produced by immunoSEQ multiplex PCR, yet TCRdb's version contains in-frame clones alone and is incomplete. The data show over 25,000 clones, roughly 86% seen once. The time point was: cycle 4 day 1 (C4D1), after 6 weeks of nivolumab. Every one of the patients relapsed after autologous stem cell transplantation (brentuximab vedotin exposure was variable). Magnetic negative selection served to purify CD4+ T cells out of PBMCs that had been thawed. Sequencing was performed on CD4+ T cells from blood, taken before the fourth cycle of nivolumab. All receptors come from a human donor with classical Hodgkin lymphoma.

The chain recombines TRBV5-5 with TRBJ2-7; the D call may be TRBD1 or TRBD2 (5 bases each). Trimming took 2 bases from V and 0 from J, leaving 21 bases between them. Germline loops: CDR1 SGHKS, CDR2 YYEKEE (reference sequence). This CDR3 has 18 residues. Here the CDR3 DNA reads TGTGCCAGCAGCTTACTTCTGGATTACGGGGCCAGCTCCTACGAGCAGTACTTC. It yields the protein CASSLLLDYGASSYEQYF.

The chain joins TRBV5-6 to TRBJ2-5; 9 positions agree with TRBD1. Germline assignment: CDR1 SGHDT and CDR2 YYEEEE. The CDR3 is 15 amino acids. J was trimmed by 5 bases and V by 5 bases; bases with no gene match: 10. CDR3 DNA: TGTGCCAGCAGGAAAACAGGGGGCGCCGGGGAGACCCAGTACTTC. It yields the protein CASRKTGGAGETQYF.

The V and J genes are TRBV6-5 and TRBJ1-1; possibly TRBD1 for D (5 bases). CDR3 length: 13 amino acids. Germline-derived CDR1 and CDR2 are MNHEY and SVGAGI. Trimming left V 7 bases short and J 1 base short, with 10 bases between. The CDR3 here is CASKSGGNTEAFF. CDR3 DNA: TGTGCCAGCAAATCGGGGGGGAACACTGAAGCTTTCTTT.

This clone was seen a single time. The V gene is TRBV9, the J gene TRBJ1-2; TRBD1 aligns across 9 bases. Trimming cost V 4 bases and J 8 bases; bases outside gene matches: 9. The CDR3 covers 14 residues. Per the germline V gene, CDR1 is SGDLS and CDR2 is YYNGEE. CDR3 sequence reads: CASSTNRGQYGYTF. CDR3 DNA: TGTGCCAGCAGCACAAACAGGGGGCAATACGGCTACACCTTC.

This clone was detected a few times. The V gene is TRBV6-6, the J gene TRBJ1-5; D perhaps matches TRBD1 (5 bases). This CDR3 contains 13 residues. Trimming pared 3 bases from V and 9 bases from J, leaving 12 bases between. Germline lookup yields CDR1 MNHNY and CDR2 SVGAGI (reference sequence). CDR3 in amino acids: CASSYQVQGPQHF. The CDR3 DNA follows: TGTGCCAGCAGTTATCAGGTTCAGGGGCCCCAGCATTTT.

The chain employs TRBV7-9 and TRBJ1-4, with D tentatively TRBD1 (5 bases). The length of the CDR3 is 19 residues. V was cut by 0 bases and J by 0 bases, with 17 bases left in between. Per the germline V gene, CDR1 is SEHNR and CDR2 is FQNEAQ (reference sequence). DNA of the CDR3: TGTGCCAGCAGCTTAGCACCGTCGACAGCAGGACCAACTAATGAAAAACTGTTTTTT. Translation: CASSLAPSTAGPTNEKLFF.

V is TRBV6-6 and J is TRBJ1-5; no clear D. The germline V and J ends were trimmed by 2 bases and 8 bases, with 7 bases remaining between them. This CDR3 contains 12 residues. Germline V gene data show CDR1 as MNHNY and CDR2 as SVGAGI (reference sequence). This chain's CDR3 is CASSYAAEPQHF. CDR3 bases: TGTGCCAGCAGTTACGCTGCGGAGCCCCAGCATTTT.